This T cell receptor (beta chain) stems from a study of cytomegalovirus exposure and HLA in healthy donors. Findings and limits, study-wide: Sequencing likely caused a cluster of highly shared sequence variants.

As to this clone: Antigen specificity is unknown.

The PCR used 60 Vbeta and 13 Jbeta primers. Sequencing used immunoSEQ multiplex PCR; TCRdb keeps in-frame clones, though not all of them. The data hold about 160,000 clones, with around 75% observed a single time. In germline, CDR1 is SGDLS, CDR2 YYNGEE. The CDR3 totals 14 residues. V lost 0 bases and J 2 bases, leaving 9 bases between the germline ends. V and J are TRBV9 and TRBJ2-7; D ambiguous. Sequenced sample: PBMCs. The sequence came from a female donor in good health and CMV-seronegative. CDR3 DNA sequence: TGTGCCAGCAGCGTAGGGAGTTACCCCTACGAGCAGTACTTC. Translating it yields CASSVGSYPYEQYF.